This passage covers 12 T cell receptor beta chains from one sample sequenced in a study of CD8+CD57+ T cells in acquired aplastic anemia. TCR beta VDJ and CDR3 profiling used genomic DNA as template. TCRdb reprocessed the reads via MiXCR and lists one record per CDR3 protein. Altogether about 40,000 distinct CDR3 sequences are present, 63% being singletons, with the ten largest covering roughly 65%. For sequencing, patients were chosen who had shown expansion of CD8+CD57+ cells by flow cytometry. The sequenced material came from sorted CD4+, CD8+, or CD8+CD57+ T cells (not recorded which) from PBMCs. Source of these receptors: a human donor with aplastic anemia.

In this sample, this clonotype turned up a few times. Given a much more abundant clone one base away, this may be a read error. The chain combines TRBV7-6 with TRBJ2-1; 8 bases are a match to TRBD2. The germline V gene has CDR1 SGHVS and CDR2 FNYEAQ. The CDR3 is made up of 18 amino acids. This chain's CDR3 is CASSRQTGERGPYSEQFF. The DNA for the CDR3 is TGTGCCAGCAGCCGACAGACCGGCGAGCGGGGGCCCTACAGTGAGCAGTTCTTC.

This clonotype was picked up a small number of times. The chain recombines TRBV7-2 with TRBJ2-7; perhaps D is TRBD1 or TRBD2 (6 bases each). V lost 2 bases to trimming and J lost 3 bases, with 11 bases between them. The CDR3 contains 14 residues. Germline CDR1 is SGHTA and CDR2 is FQGNSA. The CDR3 DNA is TGTGCCAGCAGCTTAAAGGAGGGGGGCTACGAGCAGTACTTC. Residues: CASSLKEGGYEQYF. Using reference TRBV7-2 and TRBJ2-7 for the parts outside the CDR3, the full variable domain is GAGVSQSPSNKVTEKGKDVELRCDPISGHTALYWYRQSLGQGLEFLIYFQGNSAPDKSGLPSDRFSAERTGGSVSTLTIQRTQQEDSAVYLCASSLKEGGYEQYFGPGTRLTVT.

The chain recombines TRBV6-5 with TRBJ1-2; possibly TRBD1 for D (6 bases). CDR3 length: 15 residues. The V gene's germline CDR1 is MNHEY and CDR2 SVGAGI. V dropped 2 bases and J dropped 5 bases, with 15 bases sitting between them. The CDR3 protein is CASSYVGGLGYGYTF. The CDR3 DNA follows: TGTGCCAGCAGTTACGTTGGGGGCCTAGGGTATGGCTACACCTTC.

This clonotype occurred once. Possible read error: a much larger clone is one base away. The chain carries TRBV9 and TRBJ2-2; D gene unclear. Germline-derived CDR1 and CDR2 are SGDLS and YYNGEE. The V end lost 10 bases, the J end lost 1 base, and 8 bases lay between the germline ends. The CDR3 length is 12 residues. CDR3 coding DNA: TGTGCCGGCACGTTGAACACCGGGGAGCTGTTTTTT. Protein sequence: CAGTLNTGELFF.

This chain connects TRBV24-1 to TRBJ2-3; D may be TRBD2 (6 bases). CDR3 length equals 15 residues. V lost 3 bases to trimming and J lost 3 bases, with 12 bases between them. Germline-derived CDR1 and CDR2 are KGHDR and SFDVKD. The CDR3 loop is CATSDSGLATDTQYF. CDR3 nucleotide sequence: TGTGCCACCAGTGATAGTGGGCTAGCGACAGATACGCAGTATTTT.

This clonotype occurred many times. The V gene is TRBV10-1, the J gene TRBJ2-6, with 9 bases lining up with TRBD1. V lost 3 bases, J lost 1 base, and 7 bases stayed unmatched. CDR3 length: 18 amino acids. CDR1 and CDR2 from the germline V gene are WNHNN and SYGVQD (reference sequence). The CDR3 nucleotides read TGCGCCAGCAGTGATTCGGGACAGGGTCTTTCTGGGGCCAACGTCCTGACTTTC. Translation gives CASSDSGQGLSGANVLTF.

The chain carries TRBV6-2 or TRBV6-3 and TRBJ1-2, with D possibly being TRBD1 (5 bases). The CDR3 sequence is 11 residues long. Germline CDR1 reads MNHEY; CDR2 reads SVGEGT. Between the trimmed V and J ends, which lost 6 bases and 6 bases, there was a span of 8 bases. CDR3: CASRGVNGYTF. Written as DNA, the CDR3 is TGTGCCAGCAGAGGGGTTAATGGCTACACCTTC.

This clonotype was detected only once. The rearrangement links TRBV15 to TRBJ1-1; D remains ambiguous. Germline V gives CDR1 LNHNV, CDR2 YYDKDF (reference sequence). The V and J ends lost 0 bases and 1 base respectively, with 6 bases between them. The CDR3 runs to 14 residues. The CDR3 coding sequence is TGTGCCACCAGCAGAGATTGGGGGAACACTGAAGCTTTCTTT. It encodes CATSRDWGNTEAFF.

This clonotype was observed a handful of times. The chain uses TRBV19 and TRBJ1-1; no definite D call. This CDR3 comprises 13 residues. The V end lost 6 bases, the J end lost 0 bases, and 8 bases lay between the germline ends. CDR1 and CDR2 from the germline V gene are LNHDA and SQIVND (reference sequence). The CDR3 DNA reads as TGTGCCAGTAGGCCCGGGCTGAACACTGAAGCTTTCTTT. This gives the protein CASRPGLNTEAFF.

This clonotype was seen a few times. A read error may be the cause here, since a much bigger clone is one base away. The chain recombines TRBV11-2 with TRBJ2-7; possibly TRBD1 for D (6 bases). Germline assignment: CDR1 SGHAT and CDR2 FQNNGV. This CDR3 has 15 amino acids. The CDR3 DNA is TGTACCAGCAGCTTAGATCAGAGGGGGACCTACGAGCAGTACTTC. Translated: CTSSLDQRGTYEQYF.

The V gene is TRBV18, the J gene TRBJ2-1; D possibly corresponds to TRBD2 (5 bases). CDR3 size: 17 residues. Germline V gives CDR1 KGHSH, CDR2 LQKENI. Trimming took off 3 bases at V and 0 bases at J, with 15 bases between the two ends. The CDR3 loop is CASSPTIGLGSYNEQFF. Written as DNA, the CDR3 is TGTGCCAGCTCACCCACTATCGGACTCGGCTCCTACAATGAGCAGTTCTTC.

This clonotype was counted only a few times. The V call is TRBV2, the J call TRBJ2-5; 9 nucleotides agree with TRBD2. Per the germline V gene, CDR1 is SNHLY and CDR2 is FYNNEI. The CDR3 has 15 residues. The V and J ends lost 0 bases and 4 bases, in that order; junction bases with no gene match: 3. DNA for the CDR3: TGTGCCAGCAGTGAAGCGGCGGGGGGGCCAGAGACCCAGTACTTC. The encoded protein is CASSEAAGGPETQYF.